The clone carrying this TCR beta chain has only one observation. Its specificity is unknown. This may arise from a read error, as a much more abundant clone is one base away. The conserved final phenylalanine or tryptophan is absent from the CDR3, which likely points to a read error. V was pared by 8 bases and J by 2 bases, with 12 bases between. The CDR3 is 13 amino acids. Germline CDR1 and CDR2: LNHDA and SQIVND (reference sequence). Orbital computed tomography, thyroid ultrasound, TRAb, serum thyroxine and clinical symptoms formed the basis of diagnosis. RNA transcripts were the source from which TCR beta CDR3 regions were amplified. HTBI primers were used in a first-round RT-PCR, which preceded a second-round multiplex PCR. One entry per CDR3 protein, called by TCRdb with MiXCR from the multiplex PCR reads. The sample records roughly 1.1 million distinct CDR3 sequences, about two fifths being singletons.

This sample was taken from a study of Graves' ophthalmopathy and Graves' hyperthyroidism. General study points: Blood shared most expanded thyroid clonotypes above 0.001 frequency. Discrimination between ophthalmopathy and stable hyperthyroidism by a 13-signature model showed about 89% sensitivity and almost 83% specificity. Ophthalmopathy progression was predicted by the model at about 69% sensitivity and approximately 72% specificity.

This chain links TRBV19 with TRBJ1-1, with D possibly TRBD1 on 6 matching bases. The sample comprised peripheral blood or thyroid tissue (not recorded which). The TCR was taken from an adult man with Graves' hyperthyroidism. The CDR3 loop reads CASGPDSNTEAFL. DNA of the CDR3: TGTGCCAGTGGCCCGGACAGTAACACTGAAGCTTTCCTT.